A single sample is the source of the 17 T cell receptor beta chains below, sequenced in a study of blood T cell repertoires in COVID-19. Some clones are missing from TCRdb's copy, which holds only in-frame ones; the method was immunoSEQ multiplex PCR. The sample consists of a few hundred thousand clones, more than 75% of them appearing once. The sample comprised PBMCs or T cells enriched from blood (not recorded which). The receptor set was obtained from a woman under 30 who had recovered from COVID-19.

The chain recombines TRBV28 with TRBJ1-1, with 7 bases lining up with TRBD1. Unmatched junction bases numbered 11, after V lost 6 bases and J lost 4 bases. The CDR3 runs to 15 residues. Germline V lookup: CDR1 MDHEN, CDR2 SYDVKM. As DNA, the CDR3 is TGTGCCAGCAGCTCAAGGGGGCGAGGAGGCACTGAAGCTTTCTTT. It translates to CASSSRGRGGTEAFF.

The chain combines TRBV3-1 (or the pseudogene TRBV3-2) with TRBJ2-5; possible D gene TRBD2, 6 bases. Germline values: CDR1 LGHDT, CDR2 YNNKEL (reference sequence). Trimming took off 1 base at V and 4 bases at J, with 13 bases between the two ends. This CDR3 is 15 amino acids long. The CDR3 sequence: CASSQGGVYGETQYF. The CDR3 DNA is TGTGCCAGCAGCCAAGGGGGGGTTTATGGAGAGACCCAGTACTTC.

CDR3 DNA: TGTGCCAGCAGGCAGACCTACGAGCAGTACTTC. Translated: CASRQTYEQYF. The gene calls are TRBV6-5 and TRBJ2-7; D gene uncertain. The CDR3 is made up of 11 amino acids. The germline V gene has CDR1 MNHEY and CDR2 SVGAGI. Trimming removed 6 bases at V and 2 bases at J, with 5 bases between.

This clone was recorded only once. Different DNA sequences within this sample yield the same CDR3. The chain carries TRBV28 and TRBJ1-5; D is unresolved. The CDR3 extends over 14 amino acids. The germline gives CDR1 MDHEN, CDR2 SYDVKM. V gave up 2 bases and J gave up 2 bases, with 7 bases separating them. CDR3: CASSLGGGNQPQHF. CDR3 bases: TGTGCCAGCAGTTTAGGCGGAGGCAATCAGCCCCAGCATTTT.

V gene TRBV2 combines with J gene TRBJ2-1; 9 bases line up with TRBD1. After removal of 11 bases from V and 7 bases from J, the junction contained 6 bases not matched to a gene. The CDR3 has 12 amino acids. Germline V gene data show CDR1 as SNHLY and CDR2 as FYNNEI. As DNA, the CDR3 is TGTGCCTTCGGGGGACAGGGAAATGAGCAGTTCTTC. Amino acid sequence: CAFGGQGNEQFF.

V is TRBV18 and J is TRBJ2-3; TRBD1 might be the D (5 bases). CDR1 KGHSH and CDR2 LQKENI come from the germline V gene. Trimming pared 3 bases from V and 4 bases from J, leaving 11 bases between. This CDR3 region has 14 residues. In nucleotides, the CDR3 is TGTGCCAGCTCACCCATCACAGGCTCAGATACGCAGTATTTT. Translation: CASSPITGSDTQYF.

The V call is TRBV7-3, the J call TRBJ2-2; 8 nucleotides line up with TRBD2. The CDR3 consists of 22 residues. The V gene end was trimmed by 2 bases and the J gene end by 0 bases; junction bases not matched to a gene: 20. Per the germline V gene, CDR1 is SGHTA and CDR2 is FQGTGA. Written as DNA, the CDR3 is TGTGCCAGCAGCTTAGGGCCCTTGGGCGGGGGGCTCACAATCGCGAACACCGGGGAGCTGTTTTTT. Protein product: CASSLGPLGGGLTIANTGELFF.

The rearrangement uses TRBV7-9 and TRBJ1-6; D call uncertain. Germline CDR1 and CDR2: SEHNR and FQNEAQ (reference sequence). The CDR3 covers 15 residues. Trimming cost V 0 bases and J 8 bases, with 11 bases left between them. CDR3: CASSLAWPRDSPLHF. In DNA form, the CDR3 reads TGTGCCAGCAGCTTAGCATGGCCCCGGGATTCACCCCTCCACTTT.

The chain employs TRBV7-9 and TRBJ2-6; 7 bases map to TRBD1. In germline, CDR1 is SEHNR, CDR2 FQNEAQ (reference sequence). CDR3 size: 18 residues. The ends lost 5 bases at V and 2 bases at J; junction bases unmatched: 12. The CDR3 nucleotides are TGTGCCAGCAGCCGCCGAGGGGGCCTAACTACTGGGGCCAACGTCCTGACTTTC. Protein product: CASSRRGGLTTGANVLTF.

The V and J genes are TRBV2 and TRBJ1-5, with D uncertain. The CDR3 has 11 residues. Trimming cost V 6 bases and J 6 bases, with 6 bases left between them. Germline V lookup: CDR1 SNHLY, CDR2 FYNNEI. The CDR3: CASSLGQPQHF. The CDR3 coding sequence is TGTGCCAGCAGCCTCGGTCAGCCCCAGCATTTT.

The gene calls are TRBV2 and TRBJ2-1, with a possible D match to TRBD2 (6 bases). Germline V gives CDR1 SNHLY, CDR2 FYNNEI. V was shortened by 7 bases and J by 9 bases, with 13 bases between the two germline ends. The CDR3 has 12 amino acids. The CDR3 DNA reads TGTGCCAGCAAGGCTTTGGGGGGTGAGCAGTTCTTC. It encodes CASKALGGEQFF.

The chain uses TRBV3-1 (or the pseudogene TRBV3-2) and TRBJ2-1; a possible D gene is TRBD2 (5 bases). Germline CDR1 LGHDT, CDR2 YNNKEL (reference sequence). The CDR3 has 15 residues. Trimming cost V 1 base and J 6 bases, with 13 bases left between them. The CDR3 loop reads CASSQGGLLGNEQFF. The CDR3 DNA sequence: TGTGCCAGCAGCCAAGGAGGGCTCCTGGGCAATGAGCAGTTCTTC.

This CDR3 reads CASSYTGGGNYGYTF. The CDR3 nucleotides read TGTGCCAGCAGCTATACAGGGGGCGGTAACTATGGCTACACCTTC. The chain recombines TRBV6-5 with TRBJ1-2; 9 nucleotides agree with TRBD1. Germline values: CDR1 MNHEY, CDR2 SVGAGI. Germline trimming cut 6 bases from V and 1 base from J; bases unmatched to any gene: 6. CDR3 length: 15 amino acids.

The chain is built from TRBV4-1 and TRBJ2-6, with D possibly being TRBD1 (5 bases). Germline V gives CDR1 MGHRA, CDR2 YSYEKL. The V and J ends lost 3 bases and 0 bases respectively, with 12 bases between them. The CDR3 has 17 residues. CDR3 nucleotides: TGCGCCAGCAGCCATGACATCAGGGTCTCTGGGGCCAACGTCCTGACTTTC. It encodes CASSHDIRVSGANVLTF.

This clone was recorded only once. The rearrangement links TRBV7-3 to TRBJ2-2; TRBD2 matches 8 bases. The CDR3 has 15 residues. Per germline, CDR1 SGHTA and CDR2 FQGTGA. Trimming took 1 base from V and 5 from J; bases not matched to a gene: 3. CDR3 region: CASSLKGGGTGELFF. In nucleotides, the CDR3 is TGTGCCAGCAGCTTAAAGGGCGGGGGGACCGGGGAGCTGTTTTTT.

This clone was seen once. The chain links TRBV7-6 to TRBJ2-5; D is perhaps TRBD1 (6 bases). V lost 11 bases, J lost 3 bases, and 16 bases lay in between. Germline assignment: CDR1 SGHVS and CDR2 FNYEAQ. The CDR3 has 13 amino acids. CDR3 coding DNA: TGTGCCGGGACACAGGGTCGGGAAGAGACCCAGTACTTC. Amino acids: CAGTQGREETQYF.

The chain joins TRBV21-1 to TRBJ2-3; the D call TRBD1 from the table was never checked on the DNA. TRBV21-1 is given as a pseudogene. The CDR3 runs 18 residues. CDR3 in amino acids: CASSKVTGQGTATDTQYF. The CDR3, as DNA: TGTGCCAGCAGCAAAGTCACGGGACAGGGAACAGCCACAGATACGCAGTATTTT.